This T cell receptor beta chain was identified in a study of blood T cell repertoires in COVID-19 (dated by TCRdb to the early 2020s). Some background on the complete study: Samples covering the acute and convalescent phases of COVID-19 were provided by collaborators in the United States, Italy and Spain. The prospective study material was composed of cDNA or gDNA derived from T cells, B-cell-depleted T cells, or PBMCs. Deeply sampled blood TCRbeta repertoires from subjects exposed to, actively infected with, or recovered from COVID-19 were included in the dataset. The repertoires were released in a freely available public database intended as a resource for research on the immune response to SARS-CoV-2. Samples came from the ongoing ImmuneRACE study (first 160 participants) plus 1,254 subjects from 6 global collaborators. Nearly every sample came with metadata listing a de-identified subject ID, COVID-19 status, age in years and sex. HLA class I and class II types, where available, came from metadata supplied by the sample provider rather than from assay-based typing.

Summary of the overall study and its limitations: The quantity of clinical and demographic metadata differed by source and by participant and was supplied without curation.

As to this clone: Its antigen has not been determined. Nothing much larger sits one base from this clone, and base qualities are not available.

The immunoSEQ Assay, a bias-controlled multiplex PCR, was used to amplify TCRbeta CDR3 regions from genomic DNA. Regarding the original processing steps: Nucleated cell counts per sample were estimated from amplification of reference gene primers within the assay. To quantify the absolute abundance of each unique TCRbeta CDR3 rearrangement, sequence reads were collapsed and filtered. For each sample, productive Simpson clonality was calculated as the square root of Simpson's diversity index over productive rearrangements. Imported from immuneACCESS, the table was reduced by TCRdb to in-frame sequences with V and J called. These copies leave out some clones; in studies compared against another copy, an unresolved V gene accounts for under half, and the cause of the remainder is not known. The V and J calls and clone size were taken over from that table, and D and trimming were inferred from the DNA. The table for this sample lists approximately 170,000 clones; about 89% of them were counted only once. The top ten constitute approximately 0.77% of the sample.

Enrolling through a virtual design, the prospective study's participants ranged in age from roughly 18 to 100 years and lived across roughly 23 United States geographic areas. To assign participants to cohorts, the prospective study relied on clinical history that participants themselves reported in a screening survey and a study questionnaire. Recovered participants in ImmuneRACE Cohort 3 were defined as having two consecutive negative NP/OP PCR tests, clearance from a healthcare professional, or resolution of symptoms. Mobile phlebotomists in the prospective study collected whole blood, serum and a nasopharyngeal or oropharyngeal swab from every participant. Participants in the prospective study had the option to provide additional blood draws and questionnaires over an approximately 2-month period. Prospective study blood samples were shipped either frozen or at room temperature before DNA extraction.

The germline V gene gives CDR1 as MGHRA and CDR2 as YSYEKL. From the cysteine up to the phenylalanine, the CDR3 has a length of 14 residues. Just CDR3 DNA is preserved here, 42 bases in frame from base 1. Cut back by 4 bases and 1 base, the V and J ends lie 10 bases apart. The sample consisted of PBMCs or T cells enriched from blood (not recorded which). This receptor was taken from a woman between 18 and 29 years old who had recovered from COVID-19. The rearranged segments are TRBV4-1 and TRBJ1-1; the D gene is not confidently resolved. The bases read TGCGCCAGCAGCCCCATGAACAGGAACACTGAAGCTTTCTTT. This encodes CASSPMNRNTEAFF.